The 11 T cell receptor beta chains in this list originate from one sample, sequenced in a study of T-cell reconstitution after alpha-beta-depleted transplantation in children. The authors prepared the TCRbeta library with unique molecular identifiers. TCRdb reprocessed the PCR reads with MiXCR, giving one entry per CDR3 protein. The sample yields about 310,000 distinct CDR3 sequences, about a quarter seen once. The sequencing here drew on PBMCs, mostly from graft donor cells, taken 180 days after TCRalphabeta/CD19-depleted stem cell transplant. These receptors came from a male patient under 18 who had a stem cell transplant for acute lymphoblastic leukemia, so the T cells may come from the graft donor.

V and J are TRBV3-1 and TRBJ1-6; D remains unclear. The CDR3 runs 16 residues. V was shortened by 4 bases and J by 7 bases, with 17 bases between the two germline ends. From germline, CDR1 is LGHDT and CDR2 YNNKEL (reference sequence). CDR3 sequence (DNA): TGTGCCAGCAGCCGAAATTCCGGGAGCTTCAATTCACCCCTCCACTTT. Protein sequence: CASSRNSGSFNSPLHF. Drawing the rest from reference TRBV3-1 and TRBJ1-6, the complete variable domain is DTAVSQTPKYLVTQMGNDKSIKCEQNLGHDTMYWYKQDSKKFLKIMFSYNNKELIINETVPNRFSPKSPDKAHLNLHINSLELGDSAVYFCASSRNSGSFNSPLHFGNGTRLTVT.

This chain joins TRBV7-9 and TRBJ1-6; no definite D call. The CDR3 spans 13 residues. Germline values: CDR1 SEHNR, CDR2 FQNEAQ (reference sequence). Trimming removed 2 bases from V and 8 bases from J, with 7 bases in between. CDR3 protein: CASSLRTDSPLHF. The CDR3 nucleotides are TGTGCCAGCAGCTTACGGACGGATTCACCCCTCCACTTT.

V and J are TRBV29-1 and TRBJ2-1; TRBD2 matches 10 bases. This CDR3 has 15 amino acids. Germline lookup yields CDR1 SQVTM and CDR2 ANQGSEA. V shed 5 bases, J shed 0 bases, and the junction held 4 bases outside the gene matches. The CDR3 DNA sequence: TGCAGCGTTCGCGGGACTAGCGTCTCCTACAATGAGCAGTTCTTC. This translates into CSVRGTSVSYNEQFF.

The chain joins TRBV7-2 to TRBJ2-3; D gene uncertain. Germline V gene data show CDR1 as SGHTA and CDR2 as FQGNSA. The CDR3 is made up of 14 amino acids. V lost 2 bases, J lost 4 bases, and 10 bases lay in between. CDR3 DNA: TGTGCCAGCAGCTTAATGAACCCCCCAGATACGCAGTATTTT. Residues: CASSLMNPPDTQYF.

This chain links TRBV6-6 with TRBJ2-5; D may be TRBD2 (5 bases). The CDR3 is made up of 12 amino acids. Deletions cut 4 bases from V and 4 bases from J, with 7 bases between. CDR1 and CDR2 (germline): MNHNY, SVGAGI (reference sequence). CDR3 in amino acids: CASSFGGETQYF. The CDR3 bases are TGTGCCAGCAGTTTTGGAGGAGAGACCCAGTACTTC.

This clonotype came up a few times. The rearrangement links TRBV15 to TRBJ2-3; 8 bases are shared with TRBD2. This CDR3 spans 17 amino acids. Germline V CDR1 and CDR2: LNHNV, YYDKDF (reference sequence). Unmatched junction bases numbered 12, after V lost 0 bases and J lost 7 bases. Here the CDR3 reads CATSRDGLAGNSYTQYF. CDR3 coding DNA: TGTGCCACCAGCAGAGATGGTCTAGCGGGTAATTCCTATACGCAGTATTTT.

The chain has TRBV5-5 and TRBJ2-3; TRBD2 matches 11 bases. The CDR3 is made up of 15 amino acids. The V segment lost 5 bases and the J segment 4 bases; nucleotides outside the gene matches: 6. Germline CDR1 and CDR2: SGHKS and YYEKEE (reference sequence). The DNA for the CDR3 is TGTGCCAGCAGACGACTAGCGGGACGGTCAGATACGCAGTATTTT. Protein product: CASRRLAGRSDTQYF.

This clonotype turned up a few times. Compared with germline, one end of the junction differs, possibly owing to a read error. This sequence joins TRBV14 and TRBJ2-3, with D possibly TRBD1 on 5 matching bases. There are 15 residues in the CDR3. CDR1 SGHDN and CDR2 FVKESK come from the germline V gene. CDR3 sequence: CASRSSGSLRDKQYF. DNA for the CDR3: TGTGCCAGCAGGTCCTCCGGCAGCCTCAGGGATAAGCAGTATTTT.

The chain combines TRBV12-3 or TRBV12-4 with TRBJ2-3; 13 positions agree with TRBD2. The CDR3 runs 16 residues. With 2 bases clipped from V and 4 bases from J, the junction kept 3 bases outside the gene matches. The CDR3 reads CASSLRTSGSADTQYF. The CDR3 DNA reads as TGTGCCAGCAGTTTAAGGACTAGCGGGAGCGCAGATACGCAGTATTTT.

The table lists this clonotype with a few counts. V and J are TRBV3-1 and TRBJ2-5, with D possibly matching TRBD1 (5 bases). Trimming pared 2 bases from V and 4 bases from J, leaving 14 bases between. The CDR3 is 15 residues long. CDR1 and CDR2 from the germline V gene are LGHDT and YNNKEL (reference sequence). As DNA, the CDR3 is TGTGCCAGCAGCCAAATCCCCCGCAGGGTAGAGACCCAGTACTTC. Translated, it gives CASSQIPRRVETQYF.

The sample holds a few counts of this clonotype. A junction end diverges from the germline sequence, so it may reflect a read error. V and J are TRBV7-9 and TRBJ2-2; 7 bases align to TRBD1. The V gene's germline CDR1 is SEHNR and CDR2 FQNEAQ (reference sequence). This CDR3 is built from 16 residues. The CDR3 loop reads CASSVAGTANTGELFF. The CDR3 DNA sequence: TGTGCCAGCAGCGTAGCCGGGACAGCGAACACCGGGGAGCTGTTTTTT.